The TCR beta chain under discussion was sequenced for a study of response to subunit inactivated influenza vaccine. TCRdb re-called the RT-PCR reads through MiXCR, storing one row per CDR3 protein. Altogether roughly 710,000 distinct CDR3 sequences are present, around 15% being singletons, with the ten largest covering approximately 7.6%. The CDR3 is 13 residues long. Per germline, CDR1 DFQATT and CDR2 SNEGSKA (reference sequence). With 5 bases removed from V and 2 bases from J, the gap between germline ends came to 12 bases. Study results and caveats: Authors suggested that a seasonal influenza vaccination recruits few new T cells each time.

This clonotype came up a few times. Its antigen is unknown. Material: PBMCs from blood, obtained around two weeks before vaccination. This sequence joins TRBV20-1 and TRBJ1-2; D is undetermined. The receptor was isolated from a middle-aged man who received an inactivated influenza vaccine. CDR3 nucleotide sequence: TGCAGTGCTTCATTGACAAACAACTATGGCTACACCTTC. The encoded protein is CSASLTNNYGYTF.